Presented here are 12 T cell receptor beta chains from one specimen sequenced in a study of T cells in Graves' hyperthyroidism and ophthalmopathy. TCR beta CDR3 region amplification was performed from RNA transcripts. The TCR CDR3 first-round RT-PCR relied on the HTBI primer set. MiXCR was run by TCRdb on the multiplex PCR reads, yielding one entry per CDR3 protein. The sample lists under 300,000 distinct CDR3 sequences, around 15% occurring once. Material: blood. Source of these receptors: a woman in her thirties or forties with Graves' hyperthyroidism.

This clonotype has ten or more counts. The chain links TRBV2 to TRBJ1-5; the D is unclear. Between the trimmed V and J ends, which lost 8 bases and 0 bases, there was a span of 11 bases. The CDR3 consists of 14 residues. Per the germline V gene, CDR1 is SNHLY and CDR2 is FYNNEI. The CDR3 nucleotides read TGTGCCAGCGGAGGTGTCATTAGCAATCAGCCCCAGCATTTT. This encodes CASGGVISNQPQHF.

Many counts were recorded for this clonotype. The chain employs TRBV28 and TRBJ2-2; 9 bases map to TRBD2. V shed 6 bases and J 7 bases; nucleotides not matched to a gene: 15. The CDR3 covers 17 residues. Germline loops: CDR1 MDHEN, CDR2 SYDVKM. CDR3 nucleotides: TGTGCCAGCAGCTCCGGTGGGGCTAGCGGGAAACACGGGGAGCTGTTTTTT. The encoded protein is CASSSGGASGKHGELFF.

This clonotype was detected ten times or more. This sequence joins TRBV11-2 and TRBJ1-1; D might be TRBD1 (6 bases). V was trimmed by 0 bases and J by 6 bases, leaving 11 bases between them. Germline CDR1 SGHAT, CDR2 FQNNGV. This CDR3 region has 14 residues. In nucleotides, the CDR3 is TGTGCCAGCAGCTTAGATGGGGGGCCGGCTGAAGCTTTCTTT. The encoded protein is CASSLDGGPAEAFF.

The table lists this clonotype with many counts. The rearrangement joins TRBV10-1 to TRBJ1-1; 8 bases line up with TRBD1. Germline V gene data show CDR1 as WNHNN and CDR2 as SYGVQD (reference sequence). There are 13 residues in the CDR3. The ends lost 5 bases at V and 5 bases at J; junction bases unmatched: 4. CDR3 DNA: TGCGCCAGCAGTTCGGACAGGGTAACTGAAGCTTTCTTT. Its protein is CASSSDRVTEAFF.

This clonotype was seen many times. The CDR3 sequence is CASSLGGSRTYNEQFF. The CDR3 DNA reads as TGTGCCAGCAGTTTAGGGGGGAGTAGGACCTACAATGAGCAGTTCTTC. The chain employs TRBV27 and TRBJ2-1; weak D call: TRBD2 (6 bases). Germline loops: CDR1 MNHEY, CDR2 SMNVEV (reference sequence). Deletions cut 2 bases from V and 2 bases from J, with 13 bases between. The CDR3 runs to 16 residues.

The genes are TRBV3-1 and TRBJ2-5; 7 nucleotides match TRBD2. The CDR3 is 15 amino acids. Germline V gene lookup returns CDR1 LGHDT and CDR2 YNNKEL (reference sequence). The V segment lost 2 bases and the J segment 2 bases; nucleotides outside the gene matches: 5. Here the CDR3 reads CASSQFGGVQETQYF. CDR3 DNA sequence: TGTGCCAGCAGCCAATTTGGGGGGGTACAAGAGACCCAGTACTTC.

Many counts were recorded for this clonotype. The chain combines TRBV12-3 or TRBV12-4 with TRBJ1-2; TRBD1 aligns across 7 bases. CDR3 length: 13 amino acids. V was clipped by 6 bases and J by 4 bases; unmatched bases: 5. The CDR3 reads CASSQGGVYGYTF. The CDR3 DNA follows: TGTGCCAGCAGCCAGGGGGGCGTCTATGGCTACACCTTC.

Ten or more counts support this clonotype. The chain recombines TRBV6-5 with TRBJ2-7; D gene ambiguous. The CDR3 extends over 14 amino acids. Trimming shortened V by 0 bases and J by 2 bases, and 8 bases separated the two germline ends. The germline CDR1 and CDR2 sequences are MNHEY and SVGAGI. Written as DNA, the CDR3 is TGTGCCAGCAGTTACTCGGGAAAGCCCTACGAGCAGTACTTC. Translating gives CASSYSGKPYEQYF.

A few counts support this clonotype. This sequence joins TRBV19 and TRBJ1-1; TRBD1 is a possible D gene (5 bases). CDR1 LNHDA and CDR2 SQIVND come from the germline V gene (reference sequence). V shed 3 bases and J shed 3 bases, with 8 bases lying between them. The CDR3 has 13 amino acids. Here the CDR3 DNA reads TGTGCCAGTAGTATGGGGGTTTACACTGAAGCTTTCTTT. Translating gives CASSMGVYTEAFF.

This clonotype was observed many times. The chain carries TRBV20-1 and TRBJ1-4; 7 bases match TRBD1. This CDR3 contains 15 residues. After removal of 6 bases from V and 3 bases from J, the junction contained 10 bases not matched to a gene. Germline CDR1 reads DFQATT; CDR2 reads SNEGSKA (reference sequence). In DNA form, the CDR3 reads TGCAGTGCAAACAGGGGAAGGAGGGCTAATGAAAAACTGTTTTTT. Its protein product is CSANRGRRANEKLFF.

CDR3 residues: CASSMSGPFHPQHF. The CDR3 DNA follows: TGTGCCAGTAGTATGAGCGGGCCTTTCCATCCCCAGCATTTT. V gene TRBV19 combines with J gene TRBJ1-5; D unclear. Germline CDR1 is LNHDA and CDR2 is SQIVND (reference sequence). The CDR3 covers 14 residues. V was trimmed by 3 bases and J by 10 bases, leaving 16 bases between them.

The table lists this clonotype with many counts. The chain has TRBV28 and TRBJ1-5, with D tentatively TRBD1 (6 bases). The CDR3 runs 17 residues. Germline V gene data show CDR1 as MDHEN and CDR2 as SYDVKM. V gave up 2 bases and J gave up 2 bases, with 16 bases separating them. CDR3 protein: CASSLAAYRVRNQPQHF. CDR3 DNA: TGTGCCAGCAGTTTAGCGGCCTACAGGGTGCGCAATCAGCCCCAGCATTTT. Full variable domain (missing parts from reference TRBV28 and TRBJ1-5): DVKVTQSSRYLVKRTGEKVFLECVQDMDHENMFWYRQDPGLGLRLIYFSYDVKMKEKGDIPEGYSVSREKKERFSLILESASTNQTSMYLCASSLAAYRVRNQPQHFGDGTRLSIL.